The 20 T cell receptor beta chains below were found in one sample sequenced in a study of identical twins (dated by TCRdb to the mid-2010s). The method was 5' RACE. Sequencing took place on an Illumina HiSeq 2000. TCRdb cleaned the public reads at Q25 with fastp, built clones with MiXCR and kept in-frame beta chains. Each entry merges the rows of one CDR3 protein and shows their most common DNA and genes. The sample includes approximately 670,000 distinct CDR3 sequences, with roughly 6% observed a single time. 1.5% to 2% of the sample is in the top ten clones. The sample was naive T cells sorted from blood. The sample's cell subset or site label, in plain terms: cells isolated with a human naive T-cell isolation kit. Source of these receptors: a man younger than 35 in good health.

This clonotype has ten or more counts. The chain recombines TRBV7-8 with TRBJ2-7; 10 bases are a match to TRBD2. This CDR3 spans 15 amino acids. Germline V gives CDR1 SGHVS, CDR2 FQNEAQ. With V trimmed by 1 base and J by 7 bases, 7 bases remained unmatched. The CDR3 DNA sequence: TGTGCCAGCAGCTTAGGGCTAGCGGGAGTAGGTGAGCAGTACGTC. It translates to CASSLGLAGVGEQYV.

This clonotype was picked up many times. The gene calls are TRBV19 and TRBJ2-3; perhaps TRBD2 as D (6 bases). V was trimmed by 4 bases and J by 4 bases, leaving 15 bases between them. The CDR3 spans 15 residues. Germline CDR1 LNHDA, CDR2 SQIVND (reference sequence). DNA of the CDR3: TGTGCCAGTAGTACGGGACGGAGGGACGCAGATACGCAGTATTTT. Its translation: CASSTGRRDADTQYF.

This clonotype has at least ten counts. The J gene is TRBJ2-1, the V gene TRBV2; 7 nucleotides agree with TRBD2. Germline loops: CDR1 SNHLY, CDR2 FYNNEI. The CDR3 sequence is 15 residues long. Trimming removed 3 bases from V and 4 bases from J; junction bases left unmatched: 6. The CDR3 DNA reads TGTGCCAGCAGTGATAACAGCGGGAATTACAATGAGCAGTTCTTC. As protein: CASSDNSGNYNEQFF.

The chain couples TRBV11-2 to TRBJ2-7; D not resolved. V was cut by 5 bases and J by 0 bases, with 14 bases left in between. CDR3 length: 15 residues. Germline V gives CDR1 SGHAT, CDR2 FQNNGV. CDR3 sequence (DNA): TGTGCCAGCAGCCCTATCTGGCGTAACTCCTACGAGCAGTACTTC. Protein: CASSPIWRNSYEQYF.

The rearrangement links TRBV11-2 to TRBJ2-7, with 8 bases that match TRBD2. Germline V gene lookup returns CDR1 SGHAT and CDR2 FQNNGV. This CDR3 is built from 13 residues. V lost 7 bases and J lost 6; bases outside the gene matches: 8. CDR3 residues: CASTGGGRSEQYV. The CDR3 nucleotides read TGTGCCAGCACGGGCGGGGGGCGAAGCGAGCAGTACGTC.

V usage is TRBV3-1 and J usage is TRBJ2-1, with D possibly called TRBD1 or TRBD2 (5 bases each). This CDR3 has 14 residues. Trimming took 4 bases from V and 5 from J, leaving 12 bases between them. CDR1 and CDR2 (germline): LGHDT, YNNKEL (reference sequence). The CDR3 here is CASSPNWDDNEQFF. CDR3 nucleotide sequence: TGTGCCAGCAGCCCCAATTGGGACGACAATGAGCAGTTCTTC.

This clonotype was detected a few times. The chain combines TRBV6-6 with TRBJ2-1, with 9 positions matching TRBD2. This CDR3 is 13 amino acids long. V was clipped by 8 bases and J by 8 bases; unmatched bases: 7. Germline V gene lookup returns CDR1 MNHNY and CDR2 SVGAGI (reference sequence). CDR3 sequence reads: CASDSGRRDEQFF. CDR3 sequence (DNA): TGTGCCAGCGATAGCGGGAGACGGGATGAGCAGTTCTTC.

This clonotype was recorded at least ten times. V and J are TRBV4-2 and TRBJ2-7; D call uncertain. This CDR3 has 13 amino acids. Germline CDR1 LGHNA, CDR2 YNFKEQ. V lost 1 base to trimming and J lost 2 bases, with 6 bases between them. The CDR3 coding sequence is TGTGCCAGCAGCCAAGGACATACCTACGAGCAGTACTTC. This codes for CASSQGHTYEQYF.

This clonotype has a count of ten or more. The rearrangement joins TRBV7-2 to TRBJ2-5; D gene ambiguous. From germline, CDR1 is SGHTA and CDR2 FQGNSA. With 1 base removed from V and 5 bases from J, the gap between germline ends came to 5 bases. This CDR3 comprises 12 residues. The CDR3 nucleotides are TGTGCCAGCAGCTTAGATACTGAGACCCAGTACTTC. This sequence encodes CASSLDTETQYF.

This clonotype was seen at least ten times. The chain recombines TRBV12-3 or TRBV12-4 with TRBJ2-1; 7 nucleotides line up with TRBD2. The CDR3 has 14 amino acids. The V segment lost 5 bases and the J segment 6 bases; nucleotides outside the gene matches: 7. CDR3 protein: CASSPILASNEQFF. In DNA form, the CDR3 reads TGTGCCAGCAGTCCAATACTAGCGAGCAATGAGCAGTTCTTC.

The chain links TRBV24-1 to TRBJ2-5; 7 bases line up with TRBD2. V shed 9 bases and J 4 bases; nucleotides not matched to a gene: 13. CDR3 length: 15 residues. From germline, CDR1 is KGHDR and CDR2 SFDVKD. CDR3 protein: CATSAGSGGRETQYF. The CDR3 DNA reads TGTGCCACCTCCGCGGGATCCGGCGGGAGAGAGACCCAGTACTTC.

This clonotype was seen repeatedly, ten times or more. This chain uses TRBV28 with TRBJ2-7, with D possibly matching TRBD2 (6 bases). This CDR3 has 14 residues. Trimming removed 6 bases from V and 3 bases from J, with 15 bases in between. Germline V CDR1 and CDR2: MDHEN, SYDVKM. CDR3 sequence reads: CASSGGLSSYEQYF. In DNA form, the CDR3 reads TGTGCCAGCAGCGGGGGACTTTCTAGCTACGAGCAGTACTTC.

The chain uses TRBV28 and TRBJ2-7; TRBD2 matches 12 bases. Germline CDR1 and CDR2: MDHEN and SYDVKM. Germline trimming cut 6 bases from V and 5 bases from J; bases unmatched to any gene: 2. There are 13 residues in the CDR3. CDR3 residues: CASRTSGRHEQYF. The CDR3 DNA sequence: TGTGCCAGCAGGACTAGCGGGAGACACGAGCAGTACTTC. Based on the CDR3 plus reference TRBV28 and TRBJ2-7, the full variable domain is DVKVTQSSRYLVKRTGEKVFLECVQDMDHENMFWYRQDPGLGLRLIYFSYDVKMKEKGDIPEGYSVSREKKERFSLILESASTNQTSMYLCASRTSGRHEQYFGPGTRLTVT.

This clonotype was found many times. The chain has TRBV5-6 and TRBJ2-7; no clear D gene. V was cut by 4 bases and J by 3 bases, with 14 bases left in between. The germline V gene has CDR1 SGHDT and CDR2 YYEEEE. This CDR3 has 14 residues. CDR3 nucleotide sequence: TGTGCCAGCAGCCCCACGTACTTATACTACGAGCAGTACTTC. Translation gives CASSPTYLYYEQYF.

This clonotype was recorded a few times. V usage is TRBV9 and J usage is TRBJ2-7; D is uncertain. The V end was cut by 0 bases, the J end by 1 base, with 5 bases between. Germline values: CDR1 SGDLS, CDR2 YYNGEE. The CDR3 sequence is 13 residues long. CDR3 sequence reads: CASSVDGSYEQYF. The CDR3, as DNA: TGTGCCAGCAGCGTAGACGGATCCTACGAGCAGTACTTC.

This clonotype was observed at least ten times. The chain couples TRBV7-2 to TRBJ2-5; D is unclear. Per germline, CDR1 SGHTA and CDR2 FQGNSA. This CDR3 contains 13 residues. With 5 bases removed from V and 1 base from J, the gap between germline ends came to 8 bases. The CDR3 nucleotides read TGTGCCAGCAGCCCCCGGATCCAAGAGACCCAGTACTTC. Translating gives CASSPRIQETQYF. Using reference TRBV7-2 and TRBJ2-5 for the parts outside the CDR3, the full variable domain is GAGVSQSPSNKVTEKGKDVELRCDPISGHTALYWYRQSLGQGLEFLIYFQGNSAPDKSGLPSDRFSAERTGGSVSTLTIQRTQQEDSAVYLCASSPRIQETQYFGPGTRLLVL.

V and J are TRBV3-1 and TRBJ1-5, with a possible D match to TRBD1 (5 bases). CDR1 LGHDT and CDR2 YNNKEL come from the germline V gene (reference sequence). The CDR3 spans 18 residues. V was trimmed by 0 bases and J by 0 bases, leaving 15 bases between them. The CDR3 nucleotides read TGTGCCAGCAGCCAAGATTTGGGGGACGGGTATAGCAATCAGCCCCAGCATTTT. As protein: CASSQDLGDGYSNQPQHF.

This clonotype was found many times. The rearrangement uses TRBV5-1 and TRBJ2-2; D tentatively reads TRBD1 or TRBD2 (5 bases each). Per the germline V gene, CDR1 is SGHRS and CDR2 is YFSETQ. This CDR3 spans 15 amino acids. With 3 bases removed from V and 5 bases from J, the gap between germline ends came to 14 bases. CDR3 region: CASSSPGRLTGELFF. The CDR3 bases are TGCGCCAGCAGCTCCCCGGGACGTTTAACCGGGGAGCTGTTTTTT.

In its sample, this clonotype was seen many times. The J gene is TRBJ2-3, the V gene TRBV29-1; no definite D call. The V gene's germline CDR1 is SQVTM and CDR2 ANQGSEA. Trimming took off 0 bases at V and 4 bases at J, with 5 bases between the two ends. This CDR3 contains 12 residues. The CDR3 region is CSVEDVSDTQYF. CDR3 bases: TGCAGCGTTGAAGACGTCTCAGATACGCAGTATTTT.

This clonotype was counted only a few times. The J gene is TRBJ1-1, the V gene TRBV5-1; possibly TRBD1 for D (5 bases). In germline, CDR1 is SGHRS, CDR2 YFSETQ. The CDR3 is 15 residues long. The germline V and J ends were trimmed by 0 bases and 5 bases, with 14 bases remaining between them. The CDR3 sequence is CASSLDYFRGTEAFF. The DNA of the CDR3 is TGCGCCAGCAGCTTGGATTATTTCCGGGGGACTGAAGCTTTCTTT.